Presented here are 30 T cell receptor beta chains from one specimen sequenced in a study of CD8+CD57+ T cells in acquired aplastic anemia. The authors sequenced patients whose flow cytometry had shown CD8+CD57+ cell expansion. The template used for profiling TCR beta VDJ and CDR3 was genomic DNA. TCRdb reprocessed the reads with MiXCR, giving one entry per CDR3 protein. The sample includes some 180,000 distinct CDR3 sequences, 63% of them seen just once. The sample comprised sorted CD4+, CD8+, or CD8+CD57+ T cells (not recorded which) from PBMCs. These receptor sequences come from a human donor with aplastic anemia.

The rearrangement uses TRBV2 and TRBJ1-6; D uncertain. Looked up from germline, CDR1 is SNHLY and CDR2 is FYNNEI. CDR3 length: 15 residues. V was shortened by 8 bases and J by 4 bases, with 15 bases between the two germline ends. The CDR3 DNA is TGTGCCAGCTGTAGAAGGGCTTGGTATAATTCACCCCTCCACTTT. Protein: CASCRRAWYNSPLHF.

This sequence joins TRBV20-1 and TRBJ1-6, with D possibly being TRBD1 (5 bases). V dropped 0 bases and J dropped 7 bases, with 13 bases sitting between them. Germline CDR1 reads DFQATT; CDR2 reads SNEGSKA (reference sequence). The CDR3 is 15 residues long. The CDR3 protein is CSARDIGEWNSPLHF. Here the CDR3 DNA reads TGCAGTGCTAGAGATATAGGGGAATGGAATTCACCCCTCCACTTT.

The chain uses TRBV4-1 and TRBJ1-2; perhaps TRBD1 as D (5 bases). Trimming cost V 4 bases and J 0 bases, with 15 bases left between them. This CDR3 is built from 16 residues. Per germline, CDR1 MGHRA and CDR2 YSYEKL. The CDR3 region is CASSPARGRANYGYTF. The CDR3 nucleotides are TGCGCCAGCAGCCCGGCAAGGGGCAGAGCTAACTATGGCTACACCTTC.

The genes are TRBV7-9 and TRBJ1-6; D might be TRBD1 (5 bases). This CDR3 has 15 amino acids. V lost 5 bases to trimming and J lost 6 bases, with 14 bases between them. Germline assignment: CDR1 SEHNR and CDR2 FQNEAQ (reference sequence). For the CDR3, the DNA is TGTGCCAGCAGCCCCCTAGGAGGGGCTAATTCACCCCTCCACTTT. Protein product: CASSPLGGANSPLHF.

V and J are TRBV20-1 and TRBJ1-4; a possible D gene is TRBD1 (5 bases). CDR3 length: 13 residues. Germline V gene lookup returns CDR1 DFQATT and CDR2 SNEGSKA (reference sequence). Trimming pared 0 bases from V and 6 bases from J, leaving 8 bases between. In DNA, the CDR3 is TGCAGTGCTAGAGATCCCAGGGATGAAAAACTGTTTTTT. Translating it yields CSARDPRDEKLFF.

This clonotype was observed at least ten times. As DNA, the CDR3 is TGCAGTGCTGGGGTCGGGGGGCTGGCAGATACGCAGTATTTT. It codes for CSAGVGGLADTQYF. The chain uses TRBV20-1 and TRBJ2-3, with D possibly TRBD2 on 7 matching bases. V shed 5 bases and J shed 4 bases, with 16 bases lying between them. This CDR3 spans 14 amino acids. Germline V lookup: CDR1 DFQATT, CDR2 SNEGSKA (reference sequence).

Of note for this clonotype: This may stem from a read error, because a much larger clone lies one nucleotide away. This CDR3 reads CASSKNTEAFF. The CDR3 region has the DNA TGTGCCAGCAGCAAGAACACTGAAGCTTTCTTT. The V and J genes are TRBV12-3 or TRBV12-4 and TRBJ1-1; D ambiguous. Trimming took off 6 bases at V and 1 base at J, with 3 bases between the two ends. CDR3 length equals 11 residues.

This chain joins TRBV2 and TRBJ1-3; D unresolved. This CDR3 contains 15 residues. Germline loops: CDR1 SNHLY, CDR2 FYNNEI. Trimming stripped 4 bases from V and 4 bases from J, with 14 bases between. CDR3 sequence reads: CASSVLGRAGNTIYF. In nucleotides, the CDR3 is TGTGCCAGCAGTGTACTGGGAAGAGCGGGAAACACCATATATTTT.

To note about this clonotype: Its ends do not fully match the called genes, so a read error is possible. The chain uses TRBV11-2 and TRBJ1-6; D gene uncertain. The CDR3 runs 16 residues. Looked up from germline, CDR1 is SGHAT and CDR2 is FQNNGV. The CDR3 sequence is CACSSTPRTYNSPLHF. For the CDR3, the DNA is TGTGCCTGCAGCTCAACGCCGAGAACCTATAATTCACCCCTCCACTTT. The entire variable domain, with the rest obtained from reference TRBV11-2 and TRBJ1-6, is as follows: EAGVAQSPRYKIIEKRQSVAFWCNPISGHATLYWYQQILGQGPKLLIQFQNNGVVDDSQLPKDRFSAERLKGVDSTLKIQPAKLEDSAVYLCACSSTPRTYNSPLHFGNGTRLTVT.

This clonotype was seen a single time. The J gene is TRBJ2-3, the V gene TRBV15; tentative D call: TRBD2 (5 bases). The CDR3 runs to 15 residues. CDR1 is LNHNV and CDR2 is YYDKDF in the germline V gene (reference sequence). Trimming shortened V by 4 bases and J by 2 bases, and 13 bases separated the two germline ends. Written as DNA, the CDR3 is TGTGCCACCAGCAACCAGGACTTGAACACAGATACGCAGTATTTT. This encodes CATSNQDLNTDTQYF.

The gene calls are TRBV4-1 and TRBJ1-1; the match to TRBD1 covers 7 bases. The CDR3 totals 15 residues. V was clipped by 2 bases and J by 9 bases; unmatched bases: 12. Germline values: CDR1 MGHRA, CDR2 YSYEKL. Written as DNA, the CDR3 is TGCGCCAGCAGCCAATCGGGGAACAGGGGTCCGCAAGCTTTCTTT. It is translated as CASSQSGNRGPQAFF.

The table lists this clonotype with a count of one. The chain employs TRBV20-1 and TRBJ2-5, with 9 bases that match TRBD2. J lost 13 bases, V lost 3 bases, and 6 bases had no gene match. The germline V gene has CDR1 DFQATT and CDR2 SNEGSKA (reference sequence). The CDR3 has 11 amino acids. The CDR3 bases are TGCAGTGCTAGCTTTAGCGGGAGAGGGTACTTC. It encodes CSASFSGRGYF.

The J gene is TRBJ1-5, the V gene TRBV20-1, with 7 bases lining up with TRBD1. Germline assignment: CDR1 DFQATT and CDR2 SNEGSKA (reference sequence). V shed 4 bases and J 5 bases; nucleotides not matched to a gene: 8. The CDR3 length is 14 residues. In DNA, the CDR3 is TGCAGTGCTAAACGGGACAGTGAGTATCAGCCCCAGCATTTT. Translation gives CSAKRDSEYQPQHF.

V and J are TRBV2 and TRBJ2-5; no definite D call. The germline CDR1 and CDR2 sequences are SNHLY and FYNNEI. Trimming removed 7 bases at V and 0 bases at J, with 15 bases between. The CDR3 runs to 15 residues. The CDR3 bases are TGTGCCAGCAACAACCCCCGCATGTACCAAGAGACCCAGTACTTC. This encodes CASNNPRMYQETQYF. Together with reference TRBV2 and TRBJ2-5, the CDR3 gives the full variable domain: EPEVTQTPSHQVTQMGQEVILRCVPISNHLYFYWYRQILGQKVEFLVSFYNNEISEKSEIFDDQFSVERPDGSNFTLKIRSTKLEDSAMYFCASNNPRMYQETQYFGPGTRLLVL.

This clonotype was recorded at least ten times. CDR3 sequence: CASENGAANTGELFF. The CDR3 nucleotides are TGTGCCAGCGAAAACGGCGCTGCGAACACCGGGGAGCTGTTTTTT. V usage is TRBV6-2 or TRBV6-3 and J usage is TRBJ2-2; D gene ambiguous. V shed 8 bases and J shed 0 bases, with 13 bases lying between them. Germline CDR1 and CDR2: MNHEY and SVGEGT. The CDR3 has 15 residues.

This sequence joins TRBV5-1 and TRBJ2-3, with TRBD1 matching over 7 bases. Per germline, CDR1 SGHRS and CDR2 YFSETQ. V lost 1 base, J lost 6 bases, and 8 bases stayed unmatched. This CDR3 spans 15 amino acids. The CDR3 DNA reads TGCGCCAGCAGCTTGCAGCCCACAGGGGCGGATACGCAGTATTTT. It is translated as CASSLQPTGADTQYF. Looking up the rest from reference TRBV5-1 and TRBJ2-3 gives the full variable domain: KAGVTQTPRYLIKTRGQQVTLSCSPISGHRSVSWYQQTPGQGLQFLFEYFSETQRNKGNFPGRFSGRQFSNSRSEMNVSTLELGDSALYLCASSLQPTGADTQYFGPGTRLTVL.

A note on this clonotype: At one of its ends the junction is not consistent with the germline gene, which may arise from a read error. This chain connects TRBV10-3 to TRBJ1-1, with D perhaps matching TRBD1 (5 bases). The germline V gene has CDR1 ENHRY and CDR2 SYGVKD. This CDR3 comprises 13 residues. In DNA form, the CDR3 reads TGTGCCACCGCCGGGACCATGAACACTGAGGCTTTCTTT. Its protein product is CATAGTMNTEAFF.

The rearrangement joins TRBV9 to TRBJ2-1; 7 nucleotides match TRBD1. Germline loops: CDR1 SGDLS, CDR2 YYNGEE. V shed 0 bases and J 3 bases; nucleotides not matched to a gene: 12. The CDR3 spans 18 residues. This chain's CDR3 is CASSVVTGHTTYYNEQFF. DNA of the CDR3: TGTGCCAGCAGCGTAGTGACAGGGCATACCACTTACTACAATGAGCAGTTCTTC.

The count of this clonotype is one. The rearrangement joins TRBV19 to TRBJ2-3; no reliable D call. The germline V and J ends were trimmed by 5 bases and 2 bases, with 11 bases remaining between them. Germline CDR1 and CDR2: LNHDA and SQIVND (reference sequence). CDR3 length equals 14 residues. CDR3 protein: CASSPNTYTDTQYF. As DNA, the CDR3 is TGTGCCAGTAGTCCAAACACGTACACAGATACGCAGTATTTT.

The CDR3 sequence: CASSLGRGYAFF. The CDR3 coding sequence is TGTGCCAGCAGCTTAGGACGGGGGTATGCTTTCTTT. This chain uses TRBV7-2 with TRBJ1-1; a weak D match, TRBD1 (5 bases). The CDR3 is 12 residues long. Trimming stripped 1 base from V and 11 bases from J, with 11 bases between. Germline V gene sequence: CDR1 SGHTA, CDR2 FQGNSA.

Concerning this clonotype: Germline is not matched at one junction end, which may reflect a read error. The chain carries TRBV2 and TRBJ1-6, with D maybe TRBD1 (5 bases). Per germline, CDR1 SNHLY and CDR2 FYNNEI. This CDR3 is built from 14 residues. The CDR3: CATQQDSNNSPLHF. DNA of the CDR3: TGTGCCACCCAACAGGACTCCAATAATTCACCCCTCCACTTT.

The sample holds a few counts of this clonotype. The rearrangement joins TRBV24-1 to TRBJ1-6; TRBD1 matches at 7 bases. CDR3 size: 13 residues. The germline V gene encodes CDR1 KGHDR and CDR2 SFDVKD. V lost 6 bases and J lost 7; bases outside the gene matches: 2. This CDR3 is CATSRDRNSPLHF. DNA of the CDR3: TGTGCCACCAGTCGGGACAGAAATTCACCCCTCCACTTT.

The V and J genes are TRBV7-6 and TRBJ2-1; possible D gene TRBD2, 5 bases. Germline CDR1 and CDR2: SGHVS and FNYEAQ. The length of the CDR3 is 14 residues. Trimming took off 4 bases at V and 6 bases at J, with 13 bases between the two ends. This CDR3 is CASSSQRRGNEQFF. The CDR3 nucleotides are TGTGCCAGCAGCTCCCAACGTCGGGGCAATGAGCAGTTCTTC.

The chain has TRBV9 and TRBJ2-1; maybe TRBD2 (6 bases). V lost 4 bases and J lost 10, with 21 bases in between. The CDR3 is made up of 15 amino acids. The germline gives CDR1 SGDLS, CDR2 YYNGEE. The CDR3 nucleotides are TGTGCCAGCAGCCCCCGCCTCAGGGAGGACTACGAGCAGTTCTTC. It codes for CASSPRLREDYEQFF.

The chain is built from TRBV15 and TRBJ1-6; D is possibly TRBD1 (5 bases). This CDR3 comprises 17 residues. V lost 3 bases and J 1 base, leaving 13 bases between the germline ends. Germline lookup yields CDR1 LNHNV and CDR2 YYDKDF (reference sequence). The CDR3 reads CATSSPRGVSYNSPLHF. CDR3 sequence (DNA): TGTGCCACCAGCAGCCCGCGAGGGGTGTCCTATAATTCACCCCTCCACTTT. Filled out from reference TRBV15 and TRBJ1-6, the complete variable domain reads DAMVIQNPRYQVTQFGKPVTLSCSQTLNHNVMYWYQQKSSQAPKLLFHYYDKDFNNEADTPDNFQSRRPNTSFCFLDIRSPGLGDTAMYLCATSSPRGVSYNSPLHFGNGTRLTVT.

This clonotype was seen only a few times. The CDR3 reads CATSGDRGRQETQYF. The CDR3 coding sequence is TGTGCCACCAGTGGGGACAGGGGGCGGCAAGAGACCCAGTACTTC. V and J are TRBV24-1 and TRBJ2-5; 12 nucleotides agree with TRBD1. This CDR3 spans 15 amino acids. After removal of 5 bases from V and 2 bases from J, the junction contained 2 bases not matched to a gene. The germline V gene has CDR1 KGHDR and CDR2 SFDVKD.

The chain has TRBV25-1 and TRBJ2-7; TRBD1 might be the D (6 bases). Germline values: CDR1 MGHDK, CDR2 SYGVNS. The CDR3 spans 14 residues. The V and J ends lost 7 bases and 0 bases respectively, with 13 bases between them. The CDR3 region is CASIGGQSSYEQYF. In nucleotides, the CDR3 is TGTGCCAGCATTGGAGGACAGAGCTCCTACGAGCAGTACTTC.

The chain employs TRBV19 and TRBJ1-2, with D perhaps TRBD1 (5 bases). This CDR3 spans 14 amino acids. Per germline, CDR1 LNHDA and CDR2 SQIVND (reference sequence). The V end lost 6 bases, the J end lost 4 bases, and 15 bases lay between the germline ends. The CDR3 protein is CASRTPQGPYGYTF. The CDR3 DNA is TGTGCCAGTAGAACTCCCCAGGGACCCTATGGCTACACCTTC.

Remarks on this clonotype: The junction differs from germline at one of its ends, possibly a read error. The chain joins TRBV7-9 to TRBJ2-6; D is unclear. The CDR3 is made up of 15 amino acids. The germline V gene encodes CDR1 SEHNR and CDR2 FQNEAQ (reference sequence). The CDR3 reads CASGLDGSGANVLTF. For the CDR3, the DNA is TGTGCCAGCGGCTTAGACGGCTCTGGGGCCAACGTCCTGACTTTC.

This clonotype was recorded many times. The chain carries TRBV9 and TRBJ2-5, with TRBD2 matching over 7 bases. In germline, CDR1 is SGDLS, CDR2 YYNGEE. Trimming removed 4 bases from V and 0 bases from J; junction bases left unmatched: 12. The CDR3 extends over 17 amino acids. This chain's CDR3 is CASSPGRGGDYQETQYF. The CDR3 DNA is TGTGCCAGCAGCCCGGGGCGCGGGGGTGATTACCAAGAGACCCAGTACTTC.